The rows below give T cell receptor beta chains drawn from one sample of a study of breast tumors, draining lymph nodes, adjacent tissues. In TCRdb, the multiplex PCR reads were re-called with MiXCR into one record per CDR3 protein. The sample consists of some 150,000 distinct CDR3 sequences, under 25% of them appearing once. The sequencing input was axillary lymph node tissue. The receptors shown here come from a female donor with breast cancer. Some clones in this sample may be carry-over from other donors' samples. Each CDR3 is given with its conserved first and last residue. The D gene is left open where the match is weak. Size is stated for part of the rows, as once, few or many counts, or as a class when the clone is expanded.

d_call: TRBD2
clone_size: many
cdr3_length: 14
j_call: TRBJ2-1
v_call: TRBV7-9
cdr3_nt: TGTGCCAGCAGCTTCGGACTAGCGGGAGATGAGCAGTTCTTC
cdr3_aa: CASSFGLAGDEQFF

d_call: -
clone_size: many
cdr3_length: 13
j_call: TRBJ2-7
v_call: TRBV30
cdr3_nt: TGTGCCTGGAGTGTACAGAAAACAGGAGAGCAGTACTTC
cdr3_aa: CAWSVQKTGEQYF

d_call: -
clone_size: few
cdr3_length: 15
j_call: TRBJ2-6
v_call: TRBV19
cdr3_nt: TGTGCCAGTAATCTCCGGGACGCAGGGGCCAACGTCCTGACTTTC
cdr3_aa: CASNLRDAGANVLTF

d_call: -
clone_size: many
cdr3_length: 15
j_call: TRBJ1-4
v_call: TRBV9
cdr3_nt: TGTGCCAGCAGCATCAGTGCAGGGTATAATGAAAAACTGTTTTTT
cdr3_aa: CASSISAGYNEKLFF

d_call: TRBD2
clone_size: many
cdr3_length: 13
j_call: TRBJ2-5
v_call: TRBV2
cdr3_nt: TGTGCCAGCAGGGGGACTAGCGTAGAGACCCAGTACTTC
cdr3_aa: CASRGTSVETQYF

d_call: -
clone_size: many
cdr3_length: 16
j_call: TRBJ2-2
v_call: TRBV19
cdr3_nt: TGTGCCAGTAGTAGACGACAGGCAGCGAACACCGGGGAGCTGTTTTTT
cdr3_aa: CASSRRQAANTGELFF

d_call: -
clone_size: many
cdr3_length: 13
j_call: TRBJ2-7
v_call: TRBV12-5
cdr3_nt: TGTGCTAGTGGTTTGGTAGGGGCAGGGGAGCAGTACTTC
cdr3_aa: CASGLVGAGEQYF

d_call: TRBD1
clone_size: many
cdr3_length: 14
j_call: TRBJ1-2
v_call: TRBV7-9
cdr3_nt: TGTGCCAGCAGCTCGGGACAGGGAACCTATGGCTACACCTTC
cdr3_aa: CASSSGQGTYGYTF

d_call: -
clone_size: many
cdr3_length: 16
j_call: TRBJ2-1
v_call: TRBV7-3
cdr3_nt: TGTGCCAGCAGCCCGGGCGGAGGGGTGTCCTACAATGAGCAGTTCTTC
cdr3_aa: CASSPGGGVSYNEQFF

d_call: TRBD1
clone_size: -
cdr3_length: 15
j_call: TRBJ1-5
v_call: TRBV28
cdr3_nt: TGTGCCAGCAGCGATGACAGGGCATCGCGTCAGCCCCAGCATTTT
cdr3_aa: CASSDDRASRQPQHF

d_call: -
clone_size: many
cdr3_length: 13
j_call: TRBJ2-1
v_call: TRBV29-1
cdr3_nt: TGCAGCTCACCCGGTGCAGGCGTGGATGAGCAGTTCTTC
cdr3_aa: CSSPGAGVDEQFF

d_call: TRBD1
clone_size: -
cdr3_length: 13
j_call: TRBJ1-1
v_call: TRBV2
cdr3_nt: TGTGCCAGTCAAGTCCAACAGGGGATTGAAGCTTTCTTT
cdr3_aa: CASQVQQGIEAFF

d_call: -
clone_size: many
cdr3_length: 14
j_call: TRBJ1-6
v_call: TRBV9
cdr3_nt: TGTGCCAGCAGCAGTGGGGCCCCTAATTCACCCCTCCACTTT
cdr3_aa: CASSSGAPNSPLHF

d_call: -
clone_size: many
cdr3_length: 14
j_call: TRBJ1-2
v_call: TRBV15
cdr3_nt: TGTGCCACCAGCAGAGATAAATGGGCCAATGGCTACACCTTC
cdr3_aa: CATSRDKWANGYTF

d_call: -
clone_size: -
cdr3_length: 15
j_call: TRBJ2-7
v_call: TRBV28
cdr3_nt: TGTGCCAGCGGACTCGGGTCCAAGGGACTCTACGAGCAGTACTTC
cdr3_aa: CASGLGSKGLYEQYF

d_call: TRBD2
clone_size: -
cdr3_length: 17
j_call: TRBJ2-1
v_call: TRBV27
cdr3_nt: TGTGCCAGCAGTTCCACCGGACTAGCGGGACCCCACAATGAGCAGTTCTTC
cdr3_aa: CASSSTGLAGPHNEQFF

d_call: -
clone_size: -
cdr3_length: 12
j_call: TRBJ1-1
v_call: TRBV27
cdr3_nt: TGTGCCAGCAGCGCCCAGGGGTCTGAAGCTTTCTTT
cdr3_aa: CASSAQGSEAFF

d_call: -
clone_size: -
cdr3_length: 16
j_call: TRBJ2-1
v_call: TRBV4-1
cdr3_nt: TGCGCCAGCAGCCAAGATCTGGCAGGGGCCCTCAATGAGCAGTTCTTC
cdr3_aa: CASSQDLAGALNEQFF

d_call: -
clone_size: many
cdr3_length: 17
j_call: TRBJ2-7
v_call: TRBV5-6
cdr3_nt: TGTGCCAGCAGCTCAGACCCTCTTATGGGGTCCTCCTACGAGCAGTACTTC
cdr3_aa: CASSSDPLMGSSYEQYF

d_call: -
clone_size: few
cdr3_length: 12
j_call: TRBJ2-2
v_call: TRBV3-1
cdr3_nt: TGTGCCAGCAGCGGATTAGGAGGGGAGCTGTTTTTT
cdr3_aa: CASSGLGGELFF

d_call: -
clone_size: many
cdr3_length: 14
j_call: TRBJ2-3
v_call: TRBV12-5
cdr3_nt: TGTGCTAGTGGTCAGAGCGGATACACAGATACGCAGTATTTT
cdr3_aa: CASGQSGYTDTQYF

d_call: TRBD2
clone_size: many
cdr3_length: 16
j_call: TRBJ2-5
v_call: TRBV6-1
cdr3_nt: TGTGCCAGCAGTGGACTAGCGGGAGGCTACCAAGAGACCCAGTACTTC
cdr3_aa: CASSGLAGGYQETQYF

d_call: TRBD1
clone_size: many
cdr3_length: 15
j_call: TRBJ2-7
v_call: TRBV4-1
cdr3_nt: TGCGCCAGCAGCCAGCGGGGACAGGGGATTGACGAGCAGTACTTC
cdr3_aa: CASSQRGQGIDEQYF

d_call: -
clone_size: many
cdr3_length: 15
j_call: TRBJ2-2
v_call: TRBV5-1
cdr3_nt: TGCGCCAGCAGCGTCACAGGTGCGAACACCGGGGAGCTGTTTTTT
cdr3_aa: CASSVTGANTGELFF

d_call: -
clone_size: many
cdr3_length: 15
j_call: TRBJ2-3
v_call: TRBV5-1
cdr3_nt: TGCGCCAGCAGCTTATCGGACCCGCTCACAGATACGCAGTATTTT
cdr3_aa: CASSLSDPLTDTQYF

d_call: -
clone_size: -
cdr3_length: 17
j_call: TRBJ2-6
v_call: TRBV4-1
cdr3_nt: TGCGCCAGCAGCCGGTACCGTGGTGGCTCTGGGGCCAACGTCCTGACTTTC
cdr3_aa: CASSRYRGGSGANVLTF

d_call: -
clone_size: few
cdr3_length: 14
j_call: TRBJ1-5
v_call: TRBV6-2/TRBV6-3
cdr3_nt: TGTGCCAGCAGTTACCTGGGCCCCAATCAGCCCCAGCATTTT
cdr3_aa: CASSYLGPNQPQHF

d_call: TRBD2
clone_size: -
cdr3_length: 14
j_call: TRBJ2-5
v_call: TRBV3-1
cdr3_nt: TGTGCCAGCAGCCCGATAGCGGGGTGGGAGACCCAGTACTTC
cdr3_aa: CASSPIAGWETQYF

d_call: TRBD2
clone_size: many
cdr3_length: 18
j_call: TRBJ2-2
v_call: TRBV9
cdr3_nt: TGTGCCAGCAGCGTGTTGGCGGGAGGGCCCGCGAACACCGGGGAGCTGTTTTTT
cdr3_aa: CASSVLAGGPANTGELFF

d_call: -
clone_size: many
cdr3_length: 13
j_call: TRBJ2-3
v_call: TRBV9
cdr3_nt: TGTGCCAGCAGCTCAAGACCCACAGATACGCAGTATTTT
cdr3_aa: CASSSRPTDTQYF

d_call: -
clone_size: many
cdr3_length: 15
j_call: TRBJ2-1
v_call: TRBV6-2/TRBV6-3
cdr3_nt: TGTGCCAGCAGCCGCCGGGACACAACCTACAATGAGCAGTTCTTC
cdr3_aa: CASSRRDTTYNEQFF

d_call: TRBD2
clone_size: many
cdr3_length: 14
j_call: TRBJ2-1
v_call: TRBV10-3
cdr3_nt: TGTGCCATCAGAACCGGGACTAGCAACAATGAGCAGTTCTTC
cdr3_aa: CAIRTGTSNNEQFF

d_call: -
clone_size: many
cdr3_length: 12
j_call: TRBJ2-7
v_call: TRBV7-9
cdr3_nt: TGTGCCAGCAGCCCCTCGCGGCACGAGCAGTACTTC
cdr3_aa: CASSPSRHEQYF

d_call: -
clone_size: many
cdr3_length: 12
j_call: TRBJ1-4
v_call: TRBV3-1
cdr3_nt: TGTGCCAGCAGCCCCGGGGGGGGCCCGGGGTTTTTT
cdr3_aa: CASSPGGGPGFF

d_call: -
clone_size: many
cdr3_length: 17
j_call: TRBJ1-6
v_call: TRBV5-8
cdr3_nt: TGTGCCAGCAGCTTGGTTGGGGGGCTGCCGACAAATTCACCCCTCCACTTT
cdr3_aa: CASSLVGGLPTNSPLHF

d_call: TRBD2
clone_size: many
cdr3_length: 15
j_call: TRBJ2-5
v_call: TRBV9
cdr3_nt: TGTGCCAGCAGCGTAGGAGCGGGAGGTGTAGAGACCCAGTACTTC
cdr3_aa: CASSVGAGGVETQYF

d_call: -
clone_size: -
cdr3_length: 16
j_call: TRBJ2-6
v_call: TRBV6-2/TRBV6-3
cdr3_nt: TGTGCCAGCAGTTACGGGCCATTGGCCGGGGCCAACGTCCTGACTTTC
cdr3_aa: CASSYGPLAGANVLTF

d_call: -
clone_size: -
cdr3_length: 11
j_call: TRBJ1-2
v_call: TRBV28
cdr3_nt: TGTGCCAGCAGTTTCGAAAAAGGCTACACCTTC
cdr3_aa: CASSFEKGYTF